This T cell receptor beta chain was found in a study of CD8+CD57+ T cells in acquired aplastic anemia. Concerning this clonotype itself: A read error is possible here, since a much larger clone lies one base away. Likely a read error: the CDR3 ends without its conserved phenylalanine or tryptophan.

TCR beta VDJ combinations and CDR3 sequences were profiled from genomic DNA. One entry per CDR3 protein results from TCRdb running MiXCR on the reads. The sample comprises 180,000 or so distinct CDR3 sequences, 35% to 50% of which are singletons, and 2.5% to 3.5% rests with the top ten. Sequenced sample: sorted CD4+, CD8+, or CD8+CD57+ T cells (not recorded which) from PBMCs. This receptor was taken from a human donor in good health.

The CDR3 DNA reads TGCGCCAGCAGCAAACAGTGGAGGGAGGACGAGCAGTACCTC. Translating gives CASSKQWREDEQYL. This sequence joins TRBV5-1 and TRBJ2-7; D is possibly TRBD2 (6 bases). V shed 4 bases and J shed 5 bases, with 16 bases lying between them. This CDR3 has 14 residues. Germline V gene lookup returns CDR1 SGHRS and CDR2 YFSETQ.